One T cell receptor (beta chain) is described in this entry. It lacks a known antigen. No qualities accompany the bases; no much larger clone lies one base away. From the cysteine up to the phenylalanine, the CDR3 has a length of 13 residues. Just CDR3 DNA is preserved here, 39 bases in frame from base 1. In the germline V gene (reference sequence), CDR1 corresponds to DFQATT and CDR2 to SNEGSKA. V loses 4 bases of germline sequence and J loses 6 bases, and the interval between the two ends is 13 bases. The data are from a study of vaccination and CD4 T cells after COVID-19 (dated by TCRdb to the early 2020s). Regarding the research as a whole: Convalescent patients had a positive SARS-CoV-2 result on nasal swab PCR, and of these patients, about ten had mild disease and one had severe disease. The cultures were stimulated with overlapping spike peptide pools from SARS-CoV-2 and from the common cold coronaviruses HCoV-NL63, HCoV-OC43 and HCoV-229E. The spike-specific CD4+ TCR repertoire was compared before and after mRNA vaccination in fewer than eleven COVID-19 convalescent patients and a few infection-naive healthy vaccine recipients. As controls, cultures received a CEFX viral epitope pool (the positive control), an HIV-1 Nef peptide pool (the negative control), or no peptide at all. Participants received two doses of either the Pfizer-BioNTech BNT162b2 vaccine (n=8) or the Moderna mRNA-1273 vaccine (n=2). Six males and four females were included in the convalescent cohort, with two Hispanic individuals, seven Caucasians, two Asians and one multiracial person represented. Post-vaccine blood samples were collected a median of about 11 weeks after the second vaccine dose, ranging from about 14 to 241 days. Post-COVID blood samples from convalescent patients were collected a median of around 100 days after diagnosis, with a range of 35 to 161 days.

In light of the paper, this sample's treatment or condition label describes: approximately nine-day PBMC culture with coronavirus spike peptide pools or control peptides (ViraFEST assay). To expand antigen-specific T cells with peptide pools and then pick out the expanded clonotypes through TCR sequencing, the study relied on the ViraFEST assay. The convalescent patients' positive SARS-CoV-2 PCR tests were from March to December 2020, which was before the Alpha, Beta and Delta variants emerged in the United States. Each well held 2.2 million or so PBMCs cultured in IMDM containing roughly 5% human AB serum and 10 IU/ml IL-2, with around 9.2 ug/ml peptide pools added. Half of the culture medium was replaced with fresh IL-2-containing medium on days 3 and 7. After around 11 days of culture, CD4+ T cells were isolated by negative selection using the EasySep CD4+ T cell isolation kit. PBMCs were separated from whole blood using Ficoll-Paque Plus gradient centrifugation and then either used fresh or cryopreserved at -140C. In general, triplicate wells were set up for every culture condition.

The research as a whole found: In convalescent patients, a median approximately 90% of post-vaccine SARS-CoV-2-reactive clones were detected only after vaccination, suggesting vaccine-specific priming. The study included relatively few convalescent patients and did not analyze early timepoints after natural infection. In convalescent patients, nearly all vaccine-specific clones (304 of 307) were found to be mono-reactive for SARS-CoV-2 spike rather than cross-reactive with common cold coronaviruses. An increase in the median number of SARS-CoV-2-reactive clonotypes from more than 20 after infection to 35 to 40 after vaccination was observed, but the change was not found to be significant.

The library relied on PCR. TCR sequencing of DNA from cultured CD4+ T cells used the Oncomine TCR Beta short-read assay at the Johns Hopkins FTIC core. The QIAamp micro DNA kit was used to extract genomic DNA from the cultured CD4+ T cells. Oncomine TCR Beta libraries from cultured CD4+ T cells were pooled with unique dual indexes and sequenced on an Illumina iSeq 100. The original pipeline was this. Non-productive sequences were removed, and CDR3s not starting with C, not ending with F or W, or shorter than 7 amino acids were discarded. Antigen-specific clonotypes were identified with the MANAFEST web application by comparing peptide-stimulated wells with reference and other culture wells. For a clone to be called positive, the clone needed an FDR below 0.05, an odds ratio above 5, and a productive frequency above 0.1% in at least two of three replicate wells. Cross-reactive clonotypes were defined as significantly expanded in both SARS-CoV-2 spike wells and at least one common cold coronavirus spike condition. Levenshtein distances (stringdist) and unrooted phylogenetic trees (ape) in R version 3.6.1 were used to assess CDR3 homology. The public sequencing data were trimmed at Q25 with fastp and processed into clonotypes with MiXCR by TCRdb, which kept only in-frame beta chains. Each CDR3 protein appears once, grouped with its most common genes and DNA. The V and J calls were determined by TCRdb, not by the authors. This sample comprises 8,500 to 14,000 distinct CDR3 sequences, approximately 70% of them detected only once. The ten largest account for 9% to 12% of the sample.

The receptor comes from a human donor who had recovered from COVID-19. The sample was CD4+ T cells from blood, cultured in vitro. The sequence links TRBV20-1 to TRBJ2-4, with the D gene call left open. The CDR3 has the sequence CSAIPNGLNIQYF. The DNA is as follows: TGCAGTGCTATTCCCAACGGCCTAAACATTCAGTACTTC.